The 24 T cell receptor beta chains given below trace back to one sample, sequenced in a study of control samples from healthy donors and cancer patients. The table came from immunoSEQ multiplex PCR; TCRdb's copy has only in-frame clones and leaves some out. The table records approximately 150,000 clones, roughly 91% of them present only once. Specimen: PBMCs. Receptors originate from a man between 50 and 59 years old with head and neck cancer.

A word on this clone: The sample carries other DNA sequences with the same CDR3. V usage is TRBV7-3 and J usage is TRBJ1-1; maybe TRBD1 (5 bases). Germline V gene lookup returns CDR1 SGHTA and CDR2 FQGTGA. This CDR3 is built from 13 residues. Trimming stripped 5 bases from V and 1 base from J, with 8 bases between. The CDR3 is CASSPQGNTEAFF. DNA of the CDR3: TGTGCCAGCAGCCCCCAGGGGAACACTGAAGCTTTCTTT.

The rearrangement links TRBV6-5 to TRBJ2-1; TRBD2 aligns across 9 bases. Trimming cost V 7 bases and J 6 bases; bases outside gene matches: 10. This CDR3 has 15 residues. Germline V gene sequence: CDR1 MNHEY, CDR2 SVGAGI. The CDR3 nucleotides read TGTGCCAGCACCCCACCGGGACTAGCCCCCAATGAGCAGTTCTTC. It is translated as CASTPPGLAPNEQFF.

The V call is TRBV6-5, the J call TRBJ1-2; a possible D gene is TRBD1 (6 bases). CDR3 length: 16 amino acids. Germline loops: CDR1 MNHEY, CDR2 SVGAGI. V lost 2 bases and J 4 bases, leaving 17 bases between the germline ends. DNA of the CDR3: TGTGCCAGCAGTTACAGGGTTGTTGACAGGACCTATGGCTACACCTTC. Its protein product is CASSYRVVDRTYGYTF.

The chain carries TRBV30 and TRBJ2-7, with TRBD1 identical over 9 bases. The CDR3 is 13 amino acids. CDR1 GTSNPN and CDR2 SVGIG come from the germline V gene (reference sequence). With 4 bases clipped from V and 2 bases from J, the junction kept 3 bases outside the gene matches. CDR3 DNA sequence: TGTGCCTGGAAGGGGACAGGGCCCTACGAGCAGTACTTC. This encodes CAWKGTGPYEQYF.

The chain recombines TRBV6-5 with TRBJ2-7; tentative D call: TRBD2 (6 bases). The CDR3 is 15 amino acids. CDR1 MNHEY and CDR2 SVGAGI come from the germline V gene. V lost 2 bases, J lost 2 bases, and 13 bases lay in between. CDR3 in DNA: TGTGCCAGCAGTTACGAAGGGTCGGGGGCCTACGAGCAGTACTTC. It translates to CASSYEGSGAYEQYF.

The chain links TRBV4-1 to TRBJ2-1, with a tentative D call TRBD1 (7 bases). The CDR3 is 14 residues long. V gave up 0 bases and J gave up 7 bases, with 10 bases separating them. The germline V gene encodes CDR1 MGHRA and CDR2 YSYEKL. This chain's CDR3 is CASSQDPGGNEQFF. The CDR3 DNA reads as TGCGCCAGCAGCCAAGATCCAGGGGGGAATGAGCAGTTCTTC.

This clone was seen once. The V call is TRBV3-1 (or the pseudogene TRBV3-2), the J call TRBJ1-1; 12 bases line up with TRBD1. The CDR3 has 15 amino acids. V trimming: 4 bases; J trimming: 7 bases; junction bases outside the gene matches: 7. Germline V gene lookup returns CDR1 LGHDT and CDR2 YNNKEL (reference sequence). Here the CDR3 reads CASSPQGTGGGEAFF. In nucleotides, the CDR3 is TGTGCCAGCAGCCCCCAGGGGACAGGGGGCGGTGAAGCTTTCTTT.

This rearrangement joins TRBV29-1 to TRBJ2-5, with TRBD2 matching over 11 bases. This CDR3 is built from 15 residues. Looked up from germline, CDR1 is SQVTM and CDR2 is ANQGSEA. The DNA of the CDR3 is TGCAGTTCTTGGACTAGCGGGCGTTACCAAGAGACCCAGTACTTC. Encoded protein: CSSWTSGRYQETQYF. Drawing the rest from reference TRBV29-1 and TRBJ2-5, the complete variable domain is SAVISQKPSRDICQRGTSLTIQCQVDSQVTMMFWYRQQPGQSLTLIATANQGSEATYESGFVIDKFPISRPNLTFSTLTVSNMSPEDSSIYLCSSWTSGRYQETQYFGPGTRLLVL.

V gene TRBV2 combines with J gene TRBJ2-7; 8 bases line up with TRBD1. The CDR3 runs to 14 residues. Germline assignment: CDR1 SNHLY and CDR2 FYNNEI. J lost 9 bases, V lost 4 bases, and 11 bases had no gene match. The CDR3 loop is CASSGQGLGYGQYF. Written as DNA, the CDR3 is TGTGCCAGCAGTGGACAGGGGTTAGGTTATGGGCAGTACTTC.

The V call is TRBV6-6, the J call TRBJ2-1; 9 nucleotides line up with TRBD1. V lost 5 bases to trimming and J lost 5 bases; unmatched junction nucleotides: 7. Germline V gives CDR1 MNHNY, CDR2 SVGAGI (reference sequence). The CDR3 is 15 residues long. The DNA of the CDR3 is TGTGCCAGCAGTCCTCGGGGACAGGGAGACAATGAGCAGTTCTTC. Its translation: CASSPRGQGDNEQFF.

The CDR3 coding sequence is TGTGCCACCAGTGCCGGGGACAGTTTCCAAGAGACCCAGTACTTC. It yields the protein CATSAGDSFQETQYF. The chain recombines TRBV24-1 with TRBJ2-5; 7 nucleotides align to TRBD1. J lost 1 base, V lost 5 bases, and 6 bases had no gene match. The CDR3 sequence is 15 residues long. Per germline, CDR1 KGHDR and CDR2 SFDVKD.

The chain combines TRBV4-1 with TRBJ1-2; D ambiguous. V was cut by 3 bases and J by 5 bases, with 10 bases left in between. Germline CDR1 MGHRA, CDR2 YSYEKL. The CDR3 consists of 13 residues. The CDR3 DNA reads as TGCGCCAGCAGCCACAATAGGCCTTATGGCTACACCTTC. Its protein is CASSHNRPYGYTF.

The chain combines TRBV3-1 (or the pseudogene TRBV3-2) with TRBJ2-7; D gene ambiguous. The V end was cut by 4 bases, the J end by 0 bases, with 4 bases between. There are 12 residues in the CDR3. Germline CDR1 reads LGHDT; CDR2 reads YNNKEL (reference sequence). For the CDR3, the DNA is TGTGCCAGCAGCCTGGCCTCCTACGAGCAGTACTTC. Translating gives CASSLASYEQYF.

The chain couples TRBV28 to TRBJ2-1, with a weak D call TRBD1 (6 bases). CDR1 and CDR2 (germline): MDHEN, SYDVKM. V lost 5 bases to trimming and J lost 4 bases, with 15 bases between them. The CDR3 is 15 residues long. Written as DNA, the CDR3 is TGTGCCAGCAGTATTACAGGGAATGGATACAATGAGCAGTTCTTC. This sequence encodes CASSITGNGYNEQFF.

This chain joins TRBV27 and TRBJ1-2, with D unresolved. Looked up from germline, CDR1 is MNHEY and CDR2 is SMNVEV (reference sequence). CDR3 length: 13 residues. V was trimmed by 7 bases and J by 4 bases, leaving 13 bases between them. CDR3 protein: CASKLASSYGYTF. The CDR3 DNA follows: TGTGCCAGCAAGTTGGCCAGCTCCTATGGCTACACCTTC.

This clone appeared a single time. This chain joins TRBV29-1 and TRBJ2-7; the match to TRBD1 covers 9 bases. CDR3 length equals 17 residues. Trimming took 2 bases from V and 1 from J; bases not matched to a gene: 12. Germline V gene lookup returns CDR1 SQVTM and CDR2 ANQGSEA. The CDR3 sequence: CSVEWGAGTGTSYEQYF. The CDR3, as DNA: TGCAGCGTTGAATGGGGAGCCGGGACAGGGACTTCCTACGAGCAGTACTTC.

The J gene is TRBJ1-2, the V gene TRBV5-6; 7 bases are shared with TRBD1. The CDR3 spans 12 residues. Unmatched junction bases numbered 1, after V lost 4 bases and J lost 4 bases. Germline lookup yields CDR1 SGHDT and CDR2 YYEEEE. CDR3 region: CASSQGGYGYTF. DNA for the CDR3: TGTGCCAGCAGCCAGGGGGGCTATGGCTACACCTTC.

This CDR3 reads CASSLRGVNSPLHF. In DNA form, the CDR3 reads TGTGCCAGCAGTTTAAGGGGAGTAAATTCACCCCTCCACTTT. This rearrangement joins TRBV6-5 to TRBJ1-6, with D maybe TRBD1 (5 bases). The CDR3 runs to 14 residues. The V gene's germline CDR1 is MNHEY and CDR2 SVGAGI. V lost 4 bases and J 7 bases, leaving 11 bases between the germline ends.

A few counts support this clone. V usage is TRBV27 and J usage is TRBJ2-7, with 10 positions matching TRBD2. V lost 5 bases and J lost 4; bases outside the gene matches: 5. In germline, CDR1 is MNHEY, CDR2 SMNVEV (reference sequence). The CDR3 covers 14 residues. The CDR3 region has the DNA TGTGCCAGCAGTGCTAGCGGGAGTGGGTACGAGCAGTACTTC. This gives the protein CASSASGSGYEQYF.

The gene calls are TRBV6-2 or TRBV6-3 and TRBJ2-7; a possible D gene is TRBD1 (6 bases). This CDR3 contains 12 residues. Germline V gene lookup returns CDR1 MNHEY and CDR2 SVGEGT. V gave up 6 bases and J gave up 12 bases, with 18 bases separating them. The CDR3 DNA follows: TGTGCCAGCAGCCCGGACAGCAGAAGGAGGTACTTC. This sequence encodes CASSPDSRRRYF.

The chain combines TRBV7-2 with TRBJ1-2; 7 nucleotides line up with TRBD1. CDR3 length equals 13 residues. The J segment lost 7 bases and the V segment lost 5 bases, leaving 7 bases of the junction unmatched. Germline V lookup: CDR1 SGHTA, CDR2 FQGNSA. CDR3 sequence reads: CASSLQGNGGYTF. The CDR3 region has the DNA TGTGCCAGCAGCCTACAGGGGAATGGTGGCTACACCTTC.

This sequence joins TRBV3-1 (or the pseudogene TRBV3-2) and TRBJ2-1, with 7 bases matching TRBD2. The V and J ends lost 4 bases and 0 bases, in that order; junction bases with no gene match: 6. Germline CDR1 is LGHDT and CDR2 is YNNKEL (reference sequence). The CDR3 covers 16 residues. CDR3 coding DNA: TGTGCCAGCAGCCTGGGACTACCCGGCTCCTACAATGAGCAGTTCTTC. This codes for CASSLGLPGSYNEQFF.

The V and J genes are TRBV3-1 (or the pseudogene TRBV3-2) and TRBJ2-1, with TRBD1 matching over 8 bases. The J segment lost 4 bases and the V segment lost 1 base, leaving 6 bases of the junction unmatched. The CDR3 has 16 residues. CDR1 is LGHDT and CDR2 is YNNKEL in the germline V gene (reference sequence). The CDR3 region is CASSQGQGAMYNEQFF. DNA of the CDR3: TGTGCCAGCAGCCAAGGGCAGGGGGCGATGTACAATGAGCAGTTCTTC.

The V gene is TRBV11-2, the J gene TRBJ2-3, with TRBD2 identical over 8 bases. CDR3 length: 15 residues. The trim removed 2 bases at V and 5 bases at J, leaving 6 bases unmatched. The V gene's germline CDR1 is SGHAT and CDR2 FQNNGV. The CDR3 nucleotides are TGTGCCAGCAGCTTACTGCGGGGGGAGGGAGATACGCAGTATTTT. It specifies CASSLLRGEGDTQYF.